This T cell receptor (beta chain) was documented in a study of response to subunit inactivated influenza vaccine. Study observations and caveats: After each seasonal influenza vaccination, few new T cells are recruited, the authors suggested.

Points on this clonotype: Antigen specificity is unknown.

TCRdb analysed the RT-PCR reads with MiXCR anew, one entry per CDR3 protein. There are some 850,000 distinct CDR3 sequences in the sample; 15% to 20% occur only once, and 11% lies in the top ten. The CDR3 runs 16 residues. V was trimmed by 5 bases and J by 7 bases, leaving 18 bases between them. The germline V gene encodes CDR1 LGHDT and CDR2 YNNKEL (reference sequence). Material: PBMCs from blood, obtained more than 4 days after vaccination. The chain has TRBV3-1 and TRBJ1-6; TRBD1 is a possible D gene (5 bases). The receptor comes from a man aged 50 or older who received an inactivated influenza vaccine. CDR3 in DNA: TGTGCCAGCAGCAAGTCGGCAGGACAACTAAATTCACCCCTCCACTTT. Amino acids: CASSKSAGQLNSPLHF.